This record concerns one T cell receptor (beta chain) sequence. Other nucleotide sequences from this sample produce the same CDR3. This entry belongs to a study of blood T cell repertoires in COVID-19. As for the study in general: Specimens from acute and convalescent COVID-19 originated in the United States, Italy and Spain.

The data were produced by immunoSEQ multiplex PCR, yet TCRdb's version contains in-frame clones alone and is incomplete. The sample yields roughly 200,000 clones, 70% to 90% seen once. CDR3 length equals 15 residues. Germline loops: CDR1 MNHEY, CDR2 SMNVEV (reference sequence). J gave up 3 bases and V 2 bases, and 4 bases lay outside the gene matches. The chain links TRBV27 to TRBJ2-3; 8 bases match TRBD2. The receptor comes from a man older than 75 with acute or convalescent COVID-19. Specimen: peripheral blood. CDR3 residues: CASSLGAGGTDTQYF. DNA for the CDR3: TGTGCCAGCAGTTTAGGGGCGGGAGGTACAGATACGCAGTATTTT.